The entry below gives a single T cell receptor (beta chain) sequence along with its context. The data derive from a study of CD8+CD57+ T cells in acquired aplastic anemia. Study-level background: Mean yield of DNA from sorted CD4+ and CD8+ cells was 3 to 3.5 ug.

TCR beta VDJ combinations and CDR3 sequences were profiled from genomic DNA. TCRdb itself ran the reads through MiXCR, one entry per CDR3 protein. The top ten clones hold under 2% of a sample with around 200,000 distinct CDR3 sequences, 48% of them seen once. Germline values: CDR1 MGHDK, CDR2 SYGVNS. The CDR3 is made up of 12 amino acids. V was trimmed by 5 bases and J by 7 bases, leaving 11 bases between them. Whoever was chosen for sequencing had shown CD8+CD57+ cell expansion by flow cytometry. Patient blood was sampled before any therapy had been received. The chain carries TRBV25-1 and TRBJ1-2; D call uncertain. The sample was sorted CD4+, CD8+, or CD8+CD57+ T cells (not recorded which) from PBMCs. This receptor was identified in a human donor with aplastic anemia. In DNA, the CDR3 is TGTGCCAGCAGTTGGGGAAAGGGTGGCTACACCTTC. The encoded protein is CASSWGKGGYTF.